This T cell receptor beta chain was documented in a study of cytomegalovirus exposure and HLA in healthy donors. Findings and limits, study-wide: The study flagged about 150 TCR beta chains as cytomegalovirus-associated. Another analysis was done later, and it associated 15,000 or so TCR beta sequences with HLA alleles at 0.05 false discovery rate. As a later analysis revealed, most CMV-associated TCR beta chains appeared HLA-restricted.

Notes on this clone: Its specificity is not known.

The CDR3 extends over 13 amino acids. V was shortened by 0 bases and J by 2 bases, with 5 bases between the two germline ends. CDR1 and CDR2 (germline): GTSNPN, SVGIG (reference sequence). This PCR relied on a set of 60 Vbeta primers and 13 Jbeta primers. Only in-frame clones appear in the TCRdb table, and some are missing; sequencing was by immunoSEQ multiplex PCR. The table has some 110,000 clones, 55% to 65% seen once. The sequenced sample consisted of PBMCs. This TCR came from a woman in her thirties or forties in good health and CMV-seropositive. The chain carries TRBV30 and TRBJ1-3; D not certain. The CDR3: CAWSVETGNTIYF. The CDR3 DNA reads TGTGCCTGGAGTGTAGAGACTGGAAACACCATATATTTT.